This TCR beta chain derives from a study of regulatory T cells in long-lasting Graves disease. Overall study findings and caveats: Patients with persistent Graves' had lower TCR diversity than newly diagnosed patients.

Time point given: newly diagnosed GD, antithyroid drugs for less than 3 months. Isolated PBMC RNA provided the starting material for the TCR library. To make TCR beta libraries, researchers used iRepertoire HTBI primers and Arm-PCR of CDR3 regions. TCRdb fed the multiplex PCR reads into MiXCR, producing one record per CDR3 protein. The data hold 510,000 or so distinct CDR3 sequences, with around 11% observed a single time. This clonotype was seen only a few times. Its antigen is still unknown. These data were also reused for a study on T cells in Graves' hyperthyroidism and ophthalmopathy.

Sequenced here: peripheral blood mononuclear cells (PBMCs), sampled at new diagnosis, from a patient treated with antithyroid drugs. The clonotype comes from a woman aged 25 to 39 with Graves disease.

The CDR3 nucleotides read TGTGCCAGCAGTGGACGCTTGAGGGGGAGAGGCGACGAGCAGTACTTC. Amino acids: CASSGRLRGRGDEQYF. V usage is TRBV6-2 or TRBV6-3 and J usage is TRBJ2-7; possibly TRBD1 for D (6 bases). Trimming took off 5 bases at V and 5 bases at J, with 22 bases between the two ends. This CDR3 has 16 residues. CDR1 is MNHEY and CDR2 is SVGEGT in the germline V gene.